The TCR beta chain under discussion was sequenced for a study of cytomegalovirus exposure and HLA in healthy donors. Findings and caveats of the study: The classifier was said to identify cytomegalovirus status with high specificity and sensitivity.

In regard to this clone: Its antigen is not identified.

The CDR3 has 15 amino acids. Germline CDR1 and CDR2: ENHRY and SYGVKD. The ends lost 3 bases at V and 6 bases at J; junction bases unmatched: 7. Using immunoSEQ multiplex PCR, the repertoire was profiled, and TCRdb retains in-frame clones only, with some absent. The data show 100,000 to 150,000 clones, roughly 90% seen once. Sequencing was carried out using PBMCs. The TCR sequence derives from a woman aged 18 to 35 in good health and CMV-seronegative. The rearrangement uses TRBV10-3 and TRBJ2-1; 8 bases align to TRBD2. The CDR3 spells CAISESGRGANEQFF. CDR3 DNA sequence: TGTGCCATCAGTGAAAGCGGGAGAGGGGCCAATGAGCAGTTCTTC.